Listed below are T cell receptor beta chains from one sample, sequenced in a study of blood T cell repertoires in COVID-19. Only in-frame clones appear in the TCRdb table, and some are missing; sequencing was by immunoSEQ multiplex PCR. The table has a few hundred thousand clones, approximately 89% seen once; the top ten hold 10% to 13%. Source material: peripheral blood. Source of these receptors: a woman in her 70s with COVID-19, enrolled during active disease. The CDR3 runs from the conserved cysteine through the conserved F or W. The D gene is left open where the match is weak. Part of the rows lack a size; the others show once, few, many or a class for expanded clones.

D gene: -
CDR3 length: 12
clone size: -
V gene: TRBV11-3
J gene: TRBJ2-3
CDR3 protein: CASSLQTDTQYF
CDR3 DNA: TGTGCCAGCAGCTTACAGACAGATACGCAGTATTTT

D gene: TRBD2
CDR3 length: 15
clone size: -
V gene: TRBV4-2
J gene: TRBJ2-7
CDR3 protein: CASSQGLAGEYEQYF
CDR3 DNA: TGTGCCAGCAGCCAAGGCCTAGCGGGGGAATACGAGCAGTACTTC

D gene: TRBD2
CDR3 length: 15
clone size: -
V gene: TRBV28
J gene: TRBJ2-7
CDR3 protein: CASSLSSGIQYEQYF
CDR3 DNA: TGTGCCAGCAGTCTCTCTAGCGGGATACAATACGAGCAGTACTTC

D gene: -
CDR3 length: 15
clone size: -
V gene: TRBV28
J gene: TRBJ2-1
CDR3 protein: CASRAPRGFDNEQFF
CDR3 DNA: TGTGCCAGCAGGGCCCCCCGGGGGTTCGACAATGAGCAGTTCTTC

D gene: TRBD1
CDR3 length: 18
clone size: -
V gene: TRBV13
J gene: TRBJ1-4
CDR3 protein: CASSSKSGTGPSNEKLFF
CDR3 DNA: TGTGCCAGCAGCTCTAAATCCGGGACAGGCCCCTCTAATGAAAAACTGTTTTTT

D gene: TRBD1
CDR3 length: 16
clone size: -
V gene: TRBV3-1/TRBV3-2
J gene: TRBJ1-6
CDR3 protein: CASSQPGGEVSSPLHF
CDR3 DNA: TGTGCCAGCAGCCAACCAGGGGGCGAGGTGAGTTCACCCCTCCACTTT

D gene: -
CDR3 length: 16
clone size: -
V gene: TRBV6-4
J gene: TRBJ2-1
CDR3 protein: CASIKGQYSFYNEQFF
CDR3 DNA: TGTGCCAGCATTAAAGGACAGTACTCGTTTTACAATGAGCAGTTCTTC

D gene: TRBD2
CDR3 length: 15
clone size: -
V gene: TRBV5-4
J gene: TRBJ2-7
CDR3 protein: CASSPGLAGGYEQYF
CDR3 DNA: TGTGCCAGCAGCCCAGGACTAGCGGGAGGATACGAGCAGTACTTC

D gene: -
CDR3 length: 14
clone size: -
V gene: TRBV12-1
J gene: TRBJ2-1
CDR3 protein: CASSFQENSGKQFF
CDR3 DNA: TGTGCCAGCAGCTTTCAGGAGAATAGCGGGAAGCAGTTCTTC

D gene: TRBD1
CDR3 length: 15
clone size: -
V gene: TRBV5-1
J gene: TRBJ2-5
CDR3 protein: CASSLEGQGRETQYF
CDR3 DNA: TGCGCCAGCAGCTTGGAAGGACAGGGTCGCGAGACCCAGTACTTC

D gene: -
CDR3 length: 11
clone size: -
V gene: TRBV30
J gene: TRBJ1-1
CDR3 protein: CAWSVNSEAFF
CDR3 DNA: TGTGCCTGGAGTGTTAACAGTGAAGCTTTCTTT

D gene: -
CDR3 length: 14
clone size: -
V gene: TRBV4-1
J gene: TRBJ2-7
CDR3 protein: CASSPPGKTAEQYF
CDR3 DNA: TGCGCCAGCAGCCCCCCTGGCAAAACCGCCGAGCAGTACTTC

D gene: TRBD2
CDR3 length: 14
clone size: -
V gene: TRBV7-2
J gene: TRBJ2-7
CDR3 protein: CASSLGSGRLEQYF
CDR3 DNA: TGTGCCAGCAGCTTAGGTAGCGGGAGACTCGAGCAGTACTTC

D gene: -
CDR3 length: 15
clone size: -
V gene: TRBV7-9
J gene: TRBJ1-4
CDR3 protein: CASSLARVANEKLFF
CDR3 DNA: TGTGCCAGCAGCTTAGCGCGCGTAGCGAATGAAAAACTGTTTTTT

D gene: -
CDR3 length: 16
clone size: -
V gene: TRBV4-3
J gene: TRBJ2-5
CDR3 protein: CASSQVYTGAKETQYF
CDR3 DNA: TGCGCCAGCAGCCAAGTGTATACGGGAGCGAAGGAGACCCAGTACTTC

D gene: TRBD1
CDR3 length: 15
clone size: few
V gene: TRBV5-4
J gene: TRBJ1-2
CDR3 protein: CATVEGTGLVYGYTF
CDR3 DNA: TGTGCCACCGTAGAGGGGACAGGGTTGGTCTATGGCTACACCTTC

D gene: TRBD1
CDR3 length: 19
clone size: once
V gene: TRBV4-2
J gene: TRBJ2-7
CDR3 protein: CASSQEEQGALGGSYEQYF
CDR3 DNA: TGTGCCAGCAGCCAGGAAGAACAGGGGGCGCTAGGAGGTTCCTACGAGCAGTACTTC